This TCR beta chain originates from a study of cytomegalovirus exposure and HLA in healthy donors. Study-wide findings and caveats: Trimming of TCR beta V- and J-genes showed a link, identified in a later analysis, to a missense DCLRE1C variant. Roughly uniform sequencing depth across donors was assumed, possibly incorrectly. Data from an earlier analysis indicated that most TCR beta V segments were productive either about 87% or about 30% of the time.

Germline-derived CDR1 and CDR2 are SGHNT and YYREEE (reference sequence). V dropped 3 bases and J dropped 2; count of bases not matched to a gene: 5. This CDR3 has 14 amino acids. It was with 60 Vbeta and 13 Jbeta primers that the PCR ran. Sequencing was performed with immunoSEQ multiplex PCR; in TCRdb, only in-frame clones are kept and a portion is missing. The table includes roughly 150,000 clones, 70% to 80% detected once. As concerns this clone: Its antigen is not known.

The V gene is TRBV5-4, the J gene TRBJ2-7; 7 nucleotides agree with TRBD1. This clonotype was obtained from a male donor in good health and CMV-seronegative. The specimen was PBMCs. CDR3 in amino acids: CASSSGQPPYEQYF. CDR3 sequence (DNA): TGTGCCAGCAGCTCGGGACAGCCACCCTACGAGCAGTACTTC.